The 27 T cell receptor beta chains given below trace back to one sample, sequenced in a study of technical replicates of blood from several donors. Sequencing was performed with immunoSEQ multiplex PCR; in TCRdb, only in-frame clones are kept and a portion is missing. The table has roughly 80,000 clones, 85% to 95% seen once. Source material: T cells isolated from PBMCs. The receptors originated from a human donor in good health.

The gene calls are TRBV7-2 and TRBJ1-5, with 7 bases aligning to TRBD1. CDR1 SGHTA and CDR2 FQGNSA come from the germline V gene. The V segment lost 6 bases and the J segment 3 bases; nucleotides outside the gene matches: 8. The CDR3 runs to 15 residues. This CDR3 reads CASSLSGGLNQPQHF. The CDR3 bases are TGTGCCAGCAGTCTGTCAGGGGGTCTCAATCAGCCCCAGCATTTT.

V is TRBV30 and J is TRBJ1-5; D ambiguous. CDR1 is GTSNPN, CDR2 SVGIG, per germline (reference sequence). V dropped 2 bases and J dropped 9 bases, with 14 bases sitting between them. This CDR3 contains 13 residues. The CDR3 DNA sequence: TGTGCCTGGAGTCCACTCGGGGTAGGGCCCCAGCATTTT. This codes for CAWSPLGVGPQHF.

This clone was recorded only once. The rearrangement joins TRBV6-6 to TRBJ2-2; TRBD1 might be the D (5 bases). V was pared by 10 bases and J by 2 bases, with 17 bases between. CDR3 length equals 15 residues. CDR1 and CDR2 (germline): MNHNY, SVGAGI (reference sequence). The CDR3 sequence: CATTDSDRNTGELFF. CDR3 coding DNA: TGTGCCACCACCGACAGCGATAGAAACACCGGGGAGCTGTTTTTT.

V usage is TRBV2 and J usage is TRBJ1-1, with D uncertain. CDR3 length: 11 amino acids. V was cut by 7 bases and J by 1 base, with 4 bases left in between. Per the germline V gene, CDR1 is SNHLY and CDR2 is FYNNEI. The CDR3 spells CASTQNTEAFF. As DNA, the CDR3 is TGTGCCAGCACCCAGAACACTGAAGCTTTCTTT. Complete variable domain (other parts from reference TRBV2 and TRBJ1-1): EPEVTQTPSHQVTQMGQEVILRCVPISNHLYFYWYRQILGQKVEFLVSFYNNEISEKSEIFDDQFSVERPDGSNFTLKIRSTKLEDSAMYFCASTQNTEAFFGQGTRLTVV.

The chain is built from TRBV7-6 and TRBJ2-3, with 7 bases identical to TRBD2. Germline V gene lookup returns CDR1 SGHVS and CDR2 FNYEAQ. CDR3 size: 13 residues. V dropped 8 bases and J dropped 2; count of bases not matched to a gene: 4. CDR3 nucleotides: TGTGCCAGCTCCCGGGGGGTCACAGATACGCAGTATTTT. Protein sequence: CASSRGVTDTQYF. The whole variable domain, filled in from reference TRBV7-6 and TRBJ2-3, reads GAGVSQSPRYKVTKRGQDVALRCDPISGHVSLYWYRQALGQGPEFLTYFNYEAQQDKSGLPNDRFSAERPEGSISTLTIQRTEQRDSAMYRCASSRGVTDTQYFGPGTRLTVL.

The CDR3 bases are TGTGCCAGCAGCCCATCTCAGGGTACGGCCTACGAGCAGTACTTC. Its protein is CASSPSQGTAYEQYF. The gene calls are TRBV13 and TRBJ2-7, with D perhaps TRBD1 (5 bases). The germline V gene has CDR1 PRHDT and CDR2 FYEKMQ (reference sequence). The CDR3 runs 15 residues. Trimming took 5 bases from V and 2 from J, leaving 16 bases between them.

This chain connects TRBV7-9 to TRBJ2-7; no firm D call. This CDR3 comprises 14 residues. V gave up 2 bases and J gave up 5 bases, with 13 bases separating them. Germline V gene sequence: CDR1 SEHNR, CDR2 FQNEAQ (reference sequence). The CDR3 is CASSLRRVMDEQYF. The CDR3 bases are TGTGCCAGCAGCTTACGTCGGGTGATGGACGAGCAGTACTTC.

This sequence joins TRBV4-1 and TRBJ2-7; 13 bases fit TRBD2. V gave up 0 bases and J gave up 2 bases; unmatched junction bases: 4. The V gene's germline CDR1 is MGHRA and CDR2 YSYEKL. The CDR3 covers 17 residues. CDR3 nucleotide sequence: TGCGCCAGCAGCCAAGATCCGGGACTAGCGGGGCCCTACGAGCAGTACTTC. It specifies CASSQDPGLAGPYEQYF.

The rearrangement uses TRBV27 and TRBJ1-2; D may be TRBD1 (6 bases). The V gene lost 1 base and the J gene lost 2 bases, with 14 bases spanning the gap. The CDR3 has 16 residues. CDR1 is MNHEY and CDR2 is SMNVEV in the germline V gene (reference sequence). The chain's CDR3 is CASSLLGQPANYGYTF. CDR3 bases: TGTGCCAGCAGTTTATTAGGACAGCCAGCGAACTATGGCTACACCTTC.

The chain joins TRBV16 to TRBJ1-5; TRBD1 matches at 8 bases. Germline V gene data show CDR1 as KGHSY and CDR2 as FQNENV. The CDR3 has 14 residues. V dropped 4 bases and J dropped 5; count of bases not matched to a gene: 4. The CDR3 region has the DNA TGTGCCAGCAGCCTTACGGGACAGGATCAGCCCCAGCATTTT. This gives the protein CASSLTGQDQPQHF.

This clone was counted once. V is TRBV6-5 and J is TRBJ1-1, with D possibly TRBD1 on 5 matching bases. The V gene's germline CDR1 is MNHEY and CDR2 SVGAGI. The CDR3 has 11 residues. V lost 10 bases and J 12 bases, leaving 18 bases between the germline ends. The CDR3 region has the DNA TGTGCCATAACGGCGGGGGGTATAACTTTCTTT. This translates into CAITAGGITFF.

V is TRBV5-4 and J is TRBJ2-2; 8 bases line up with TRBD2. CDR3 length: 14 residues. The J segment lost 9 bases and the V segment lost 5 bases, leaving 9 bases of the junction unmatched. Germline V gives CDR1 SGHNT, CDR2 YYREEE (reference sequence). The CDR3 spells CASSPSGSYRELFF. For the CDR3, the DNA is TGTGCCAGCAGTCCAAGCGGGAGTTACAGGGAGCTGTTTTTT.

The CDR3 nucleotides are TGCGCCAGCAGCCGGGACAGGGCTAGCTACGAGCAGTACTTC. Translated: CASSRDRASYEQYF. The chain employs TRBV5-1 and TRBJ2-7, with 9 nucleotides matching TRBD1. V trimming: 4 bases; J trimming: 3 bases; junction bases outside the gene matches: 5. The CDR3 is 14 amino acids. Germline V gene sequence: CDR1 SGHRS, CDR2 YFSETQ.

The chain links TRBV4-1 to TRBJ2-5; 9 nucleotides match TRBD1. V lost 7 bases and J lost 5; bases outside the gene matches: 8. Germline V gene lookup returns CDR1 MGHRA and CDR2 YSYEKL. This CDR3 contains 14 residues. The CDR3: CASTGTGYLETQYF. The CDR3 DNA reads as TGCGCCAGCACGGGGACAGGGTATTTGGAGACCCAGTACTTC.

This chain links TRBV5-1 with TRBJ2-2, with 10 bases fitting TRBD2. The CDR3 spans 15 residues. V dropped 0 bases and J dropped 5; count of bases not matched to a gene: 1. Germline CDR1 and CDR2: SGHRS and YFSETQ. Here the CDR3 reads CASSLASGSTGELFF. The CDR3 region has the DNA TGCGCCAGCAGCTTGGCTAGCGGGAGTACCGGGGAGCTGTTTTTT.

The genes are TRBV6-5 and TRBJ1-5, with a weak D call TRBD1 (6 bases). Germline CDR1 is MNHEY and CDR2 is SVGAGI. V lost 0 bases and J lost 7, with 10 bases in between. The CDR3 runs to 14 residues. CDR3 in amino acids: CASSYSEGEQPQHF. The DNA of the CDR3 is TGTGCCAGCAGTTACTCCGAGGGGGAACAGCCCCAGCATTTT.

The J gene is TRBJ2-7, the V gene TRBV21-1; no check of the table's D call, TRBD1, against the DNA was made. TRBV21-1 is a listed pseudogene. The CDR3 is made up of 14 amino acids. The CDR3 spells CASSKAGGSYEQYF. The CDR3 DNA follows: TGTGCCAGCAGCAAAGCAGGGGGAAGCTACGAGCAGTACTTC.

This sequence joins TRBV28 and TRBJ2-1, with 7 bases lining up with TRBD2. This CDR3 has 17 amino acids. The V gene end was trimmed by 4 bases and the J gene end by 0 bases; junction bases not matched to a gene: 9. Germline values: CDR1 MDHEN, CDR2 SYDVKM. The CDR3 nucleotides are TGTGCCAGCAGTTCTCTATGGGGGGGTTTCTCCTACAATGAGCAGTTCTTC. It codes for CASSSLWGGFSYNEQFF.

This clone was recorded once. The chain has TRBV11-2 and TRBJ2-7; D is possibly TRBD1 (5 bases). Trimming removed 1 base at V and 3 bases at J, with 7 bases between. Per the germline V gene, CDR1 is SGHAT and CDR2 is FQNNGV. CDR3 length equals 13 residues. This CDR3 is CASSLGTHYEQYF. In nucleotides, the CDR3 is TGTGCCAGCAGCTTAGGGACACACTACGAGCAGTACTTC. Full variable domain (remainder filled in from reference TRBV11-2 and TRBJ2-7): EAGVAQSPRYKIIEKRQSVAFWCNPISGHATLYWYQQILGQGPKLLIQFQNNGVVDDSQLPKDRFSAERLKGVDSTLKIQPAKLEDSAVYLCASSLGTHYEQYFGPGTRLTVT.

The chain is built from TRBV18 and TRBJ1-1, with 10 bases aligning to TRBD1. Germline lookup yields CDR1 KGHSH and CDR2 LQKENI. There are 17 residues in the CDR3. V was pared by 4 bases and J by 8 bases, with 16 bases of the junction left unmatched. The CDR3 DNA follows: TGTGCCAGCTCACGAAGTCCCGGGACAGGGGCGACCTTGGAAGCTTTCTTT. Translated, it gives CASSRSPGTGATLEAFF.

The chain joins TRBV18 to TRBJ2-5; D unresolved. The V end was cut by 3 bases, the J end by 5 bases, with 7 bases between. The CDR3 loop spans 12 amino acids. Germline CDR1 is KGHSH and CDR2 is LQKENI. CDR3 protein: CASSPIEETQYF. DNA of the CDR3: TGTGCCAGCTCACCTATAGAGGAGACCCAGTACTTC.

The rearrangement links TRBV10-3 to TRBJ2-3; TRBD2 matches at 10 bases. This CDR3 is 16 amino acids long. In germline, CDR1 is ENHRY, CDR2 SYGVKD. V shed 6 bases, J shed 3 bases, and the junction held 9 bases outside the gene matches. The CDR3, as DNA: TGTGCCATCAGAGGGCAGGCTAGCGGGAGTACAGATACGCAGTATTTT. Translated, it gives CAIRGQASGSTDTQYF.

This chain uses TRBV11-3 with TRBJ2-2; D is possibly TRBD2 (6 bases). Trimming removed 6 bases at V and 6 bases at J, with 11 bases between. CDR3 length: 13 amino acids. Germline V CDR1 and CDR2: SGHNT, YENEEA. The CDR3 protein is CASRLTSPGELFF. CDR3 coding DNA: TGTGCCAGCAGACTAACTAGCCCCGGGGAGCTGTTTTTT.

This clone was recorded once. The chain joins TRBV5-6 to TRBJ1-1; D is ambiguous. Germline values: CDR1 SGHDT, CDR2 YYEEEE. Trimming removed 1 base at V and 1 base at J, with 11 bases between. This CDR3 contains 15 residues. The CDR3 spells CASSLFWAPNTEAFF. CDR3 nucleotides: TGTGCCAGCAGCTTGTTCTGGGCTCCGAACACTGAAGCTTTCTTT.

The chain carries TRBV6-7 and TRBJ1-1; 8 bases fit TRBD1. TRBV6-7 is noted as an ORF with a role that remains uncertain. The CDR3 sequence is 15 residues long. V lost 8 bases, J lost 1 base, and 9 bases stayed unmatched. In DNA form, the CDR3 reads TGTGCCAGCCCATTGAGAGGGACAGGGAACACTGAAGCTTTCTTT. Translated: CASPLRGTGNTEAFF.

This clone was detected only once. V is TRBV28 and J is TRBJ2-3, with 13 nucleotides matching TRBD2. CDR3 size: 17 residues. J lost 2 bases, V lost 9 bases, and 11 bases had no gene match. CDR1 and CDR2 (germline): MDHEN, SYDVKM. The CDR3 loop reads CASQGGGTSGITDTQYF. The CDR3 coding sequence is TGTGCCAGTCAAGGGGGCGGGACTAGCGGGATCACAGATACGCAGTATTTT.

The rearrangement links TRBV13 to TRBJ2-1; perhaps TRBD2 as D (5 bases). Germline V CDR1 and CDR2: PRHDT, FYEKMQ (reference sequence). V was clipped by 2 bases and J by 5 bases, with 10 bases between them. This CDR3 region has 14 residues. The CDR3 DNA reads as TGTGCCAGCAGCTTAAGCGGCGCCGACAATGAGCAGTTCTTC. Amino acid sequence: CASSLSGADNEQFF.